The rows below give T cell receptor beta chains drawn from one sample of a study of siplizumab effects on memory and regulatory T cells. Repertoires were generated with immunoSEQ multiplex PCR, while TCRdb's copy carries only in-frame clones and drops some. Among some 100,000 clones, roughly 96% were seen once, and the ten largest hold 0.031%. The sequencing sample was made of naive CD4+ T cells sorted from blood. The receptor source for this set is a human donor in good health. Each CDR3 is given with its conserved first and last residue. D genes are given only for firm matches. Some rows mark clone size as missing; the rest say once, few, many or name a class of expanded clone.

V	size	D	J	DNA	CDR3
TRBV7-9	-	-	TRBJ2-5	TGTGCCAGCAGCTTAGTGGAAACCCGGGGGGAGACCCAGTACTTC	CASSLVETRGETQYF
TRBV19	-	-	TRBJ2-3	TGTGCCAGTAGTTCCCGCCTCGATACGCAGTATTTT	CASSSRLDTQYF
TRBV7-7	-	TRBD1	TRBJ2-5	TGTGCCAGCAGCTCTACAGGGGGCGTCGGGGAGACCCAGTACTTC	CASSSTGGVGETQYF
TRBV2	-	-	TRBJ1-2	TGTGCCAGCCGTTCCCCCGGGACCGTAGCTAACTATGGCTACACCTTC	CASRSPGTVANYGYTF
TRBV15	-	TRBD1	TRBJ1-2	TGTGCCACCAGCAGAGACGGGACCGGGACAGGGGTTTTTAGGGATGGCTACACCTTC	CATSRDGTGTGVFRDGYTF
TRBV7-9	-	-	TRBJ2-1	TGTGCCAGCGCTCAGGCGGGCCAGAACAATGAGCAGTTCTTC	CASAQAGQNNEQFF
TRBV4-1	-	TRBD1	TRBJ2-5	TGCGCCAGCAGCCAGGGACAGAGCTACCAAGAGACCCAGTACTTC	CASSQGQSYQETQYF
TRBV5-1	-	TRBD1	TRBJ1-1	TGCGCCAGCAGCACCTTGGACAGGGCAGGGACCACTGAAGCTTTCTTT	CASSTLDRAGTTEAFF
TRBV7-7	-	TRBD2	TRBJ2-1	TGTGCCAGCAGGGATTGGAGCGGGGGGGCCGATGAGCAGTTCTTC	CASRDWSGGADEQFF
TRBV14	once	-	TRBJ2-7	TGTGCCAGCAGCCAAGATCTTCGGCGTATTCAGTACTTC	CASSQDLRRIQYF
TRBV4-1	-	-	TRBJ2-1	TGCGCCAGCAGCCAAGAAGGACACCCCTCCTACAATGAGCAGTTCTTC	CASSQEGHPSYNEQFF
TRBV6-6	-	TRBD1	TRBJ2-7	TGTGCCAGCAGCCTTGACAGGGCCTACGAGCAGTACTTC	CASSLDRAYEQYF
TRBV7-9	-	-	TRBJ2-2	TGTGCCAGCAGCTACCGGGGGACCACCGGGGAGCTGTTTTTT	CASSYRGTTGELFF
TRBV18	-	TRBD1	TRBJ1-2	TGTGCCAGCTCTCCTACAGGGGGCGACTTTGAGTATGGCTACACCTTC	CASSPTGGDFEYGYTF
TRBV5-1	-	TRBD2	TRBJ2-5	TGCGCCAGCAGCCTGACCCGGGGGGGGTCCCAAGAGACCCAGTACTTC	CASSLTRGGSQETQYF
TRBV13	-	TRBD1	TRBJ1-2	TGTGCCAGCAGCCGCGCGGGACAGGGGGGAAGGTATGGCTACACCTTC	CASSRAGQGGRYGYTF
TRBV13	-	TRBD2	TRBJ2-2	TGTGCCAGCAGCCTCGGACTAGCTCTTATGATTAATAACACCGGGGAGCTGTTTTTT	CASSLGLALMINNTGELFF
TRBV7-2	-	-	TRBJ1-4	TGTGCCAGCAGCTCCTGGGTTGGTCAGGAAAAACTGTTTTTT	CASSSWVGQEKLFF
TRBV30	-	-	TRBJ1-1	TGTGCCTGGAGTGTAGGAGGGATTGGGGCTGAAGCTTTCTTT	CAWSVGGIGAEAFF
TRBV18	few	-	TRBJ1-1	TGTGCCAGCTCACTAGGACAGAACACTGAAGCTTTCTTT	CASSLGQNTEAFF
TRBV7-3	-	TRBD2	TRBJ2-3	TGTGCCAGCAGCTTACAGCGGGGGAAGACAGATACGCAGTATTTT	CASSLQRGKTDTQYF
TRBV7-2	-	-	TRBJ2-3	TGTGCCAGCAGCCCCTATGGCGGCACAGATACGCAGTATTTT	CASSPYGGTDTQYF
TRBV5-4	-	-	TRBJ1-1	TGTGCCAGCAGCCAGGGAAGTACGGGGACTGAAGCTTTCTTT	CASSQGSTGTEAFF
TRBV9	-	TRBD2	TRBJ2-1	TGTGCCAGCAGCGTCCTCTCGGGGGGGTCCTACAATGAGCAGTTCTTC	CASSVLSGGSYNEQFF
TRBV19	once	-	TRBJ2-5	TGTGCCAGTAACAGAGGGGGAGAGGGGGAAGAGACCCAGTACTTC	CASNRGGEGEETQYF
TRBV18	-	-	TRBJ2-7	TGTGCCAGCTCACCAGGGCAGGGTCACTACGAGCAGTACTTC	CASSPGQGHYEQYF
TRBV10-2	-	-	TRBJ2-7	TGCGCCAGCTATGTTTATGGGTACGAGCAGTACTTC	CASYVYGYEQYF
TRBV19	-	-	TRBJ1-4	TGTGCCAGTAGTCCGGGAACGAGCTTTGCAACTAATGAAAAACTGTTTTTT	CASSPGTSFATNEKLFF
TRBV6-5	-	-	TRBJ2-7	TGTGCCAGCATCCTACGGGACGCTCTGCTCTACGAGCAGTACTTC	CASILRDALLYEQYF
TRBV7-9	-	-	TRBJ1-1	TGTGCCAGCAGCTTAGGTAACAGGCTTTTGCACACTGAAGCTTTCTTT	CASSLGNRLLHTEAFF
TRBV5-1	-	-	TRBJ2-3	TGCGCCAGCAGCTTACTTAATAGGGGTGCAGATACGCAGTATTTT	CASSLLNRGADTQYF
TRBV11-1	-	-	TRBJ1-3	TGTGCCAGCAGCCAACGGGGAGGTGGAAACACCATATATTTT	CASSQRGGGNTIYF
TRBV5-1	-	-	TRBJ2-1	TGCGCCAGCGGGCAGGAGATCAATGAGCAGTTCTTC	CASGQEINEQFF
TRBV4-3	-	-	TRBJ1-4	TGCGCCAGCAGCCAAGATTACCTAAAGCATGAAAAACTGCTTTTT	CASSQDYLKHEKLLF
TRBV10-3	-	-	TRBJ2-7	TGTGCCGCAGCGACCTACGAGCAGTACTTC	CAAATYEQYF
TRBV6-4	-	-	TRBJ2-2	TGTGCCAGCAGTGATTGGGACCGGGCCGGGGAGCTGTTTTTT	CASSDWDRAGELFF
TRBV5-3	-	-	TRBJ2-7	TGTGCCAGAAGCCCTGGGGGGAATCCGTACGAGCAGTACTTC	CARSPGGNPYEQYF
TRBV10-3	-	-	TRBJ2-2	TGTGCCATCATGGGCCAGCAATCGAACACCGGGGAGCTGTTTTTT	CAIMGQQSNTGELFF
TRBV30	few	-	TRBJ1-1	TGTGCCTGGAGTGCAGGGGCCTGGGGCACTGAAGCTTTCTTT	CAWSAGAWGTEAFF
TRBV15	-	-	TRBJ2-7	TGTGCCACCAGCAGAGATGGGTCTCAACGCTACGAGCAGTACTTC	CATSRDGSQRYEQYF
TRBV6-1	-	-	TRBJ1-2	TGTGCCAGCAGTGAAGTCAAGGGGGGCTACACCTTC	CASSEVKGGYTF
TRBV27	-	TRBD1	TRBJ2-7	TGTGCCAGCAGACCGAGACAGGGGTTTGACGAGCAGTACTTC	CASRPRQGFDEQYF
TRBV15	-	-	TRBJ1-2	TGTGCCACCAGCAGAGGCTTGGACAGTAACTATGGCTACACCTTC	CATSRGLDSNYGYTF
TRBV4-1	-	TRBD1	TRBJ2-2	TGCGCCAGCAGCCTGGGACAGGGGGTAAGGGGAACCGGGGAGCTGTTTTTT	CASSLGQGVRGTGELFF